A selection of T cell receptor beta chains follows, all from one sample in a study of blood T cells in healthy people across ages. TCRdb ran MiXCR on the 5' RACE reads and lists one entry per CDR3 protein. The sample lists 580,000 or so distinct CDR3 sequences; less than 60% were seen once. The source material was blood. These receptors were collected from a man older than 75 in good health. Each CDR3 is given with its conserved first and last residue. D genes are given only for firm matches. Clone size, where shown, is once, few, many, or a class for clones that have expanded.

abundance	v_gene	d_gene	j_gene	len	CDR3aa	CDR3nt
few	TRBV30	TRBD2	TRBJ2-1	13	CAWRVAGTNEQFF	TGTGCCTGGAGGGTAGCGGGAACGAATGAGCAGTTCTTC
NA	TRBV20-1	TRBD1	TRBJ2-1	14	CSAPPGQGVVEQFF	TGCAGTGCTCCTCCGGGACAGGGGGTCGTTGAGCAGTTCTTC
NA	TRBV7-2	TRBD1	TRBJ1-2	13	CASSGGQAYGYTF	TGTGCCAGCAGCGGGGGACAGGCCTATGGCTACACCTTC
NA	TRBV15	TRBD1	TRBJ1-2	16	CATSRGADRGVYGYTF	TGTGCCACCAGCAGAGGGGCCGACAGGGGGGTCTATGGCTACACCTTC
NA	TRBV7-2	TRBD2	TRBJ2-3	17	CANSLMGLAKSTDTQYF	TGTGCCAACAGCTTAATGGGACTAGCCAAAAGCACAGATACGCAGTATTTT
NA	TRBV6-6	TRBD1	TRBJ1-6	17	CASSYTPSGTASCPLHF	TGTGCCAGCAGTTACACACCATCCGGGACAGCCTCTTGCCCCCTCCACTTT
NA	TRBV5-1	TRBD1	TRBJ1-1	18	CASSSLPGQSPLNTEAFF	TGCGCCAGCAGCTCCTTACCGGGACAGAGCCCCTTGAACACTGAAGCTTTCTTT
few	TRBV10-3	NA	TRBJ2-5	11	CAISVQETQYF	TGTGCCATCAGTGTCCAAGAGACCCAGTACTTC
NA	TRBV12-3/TRBV12-4	TRBD1	TRBJ2-7	15	CASSLLQGASYEQYF	TGTGCCAGCAGTTTATTACAGGGGGCCTCCTACGAGCAGTACTTC
few	TRBV10-3	TRBD2	TRBJ2-1	18	CAISELGRGGSSGNEQFF	TGTGCCATCAGTGAGCTGGGGAGGGGCGGGAGCTCCGGCAATGAGCAGTTCTTC
few	TRBV7-2	NA	TRBJ2-5	11	CASNEIGTQYF	TGTGCCAGCAACGAGATAGGGACCCAGTACTTC
NA	TRBV29-1	TRBD2	TRBJ2-5	20	CSVEAPGTSLNPSGTHEQYF	TGCAGCGTTGAAGCCCCCGGGACTAGTCTGAACCCGAGCGGAACGCATGAGCAGTACTTC
many	TRBV6-6	NA	TRBJ1-1	13	CASSFPDGTEAFF	TGTGCCAGCAGTTTTCCGGACGGGACTGAAGCTTTCTTT
NA	TRBV20-1	NA	TRBJ2-7	13	CSARAGVTYEQYF	TGCAGTGCTAGAGCGGGGGTAACCTACGAGCAGTACTTC
NA	TRBV29-1	TRBD1	TRBJ1-1	11	CSSARTGKAFF	TGCAGCTCAGCTCGGACAGGGAAAGCTTTCTTT
NA	TRBV29-1	NA	TRBJ2-1	17	CSVEDPGTESSYNEQFF	TGCAGCGTTGAAGACCCTGGGACGGAGAGCTCCTACAATGAGCAGTTCTTC
once	TRBV20-1	TRBD2	TRBJ2-1	15	CSATKPSGRADEQFF	TGCAGTGCTACAAAACCTAGCGGGAGGGCCGATGAGCAGTTCTTC
NA	TRBV25-1	TRBD1	TRBJ1-2	14	CASSPAGTAYGYTF	TGTGCCAGCAGCCCCGCGGGGACAGCTTATGGCTACACCTTC
NA	TRBV10-3	NA	TRBJ1-5	17	CAISDGPGERSNQPQHF	TGTGCCATCAGTGATGGCCCAGGGGAGAGGAGCAATCAGCCCCAGCATTTT
NA	TRBV15	NA	TRBJ2-3	14	CATSRDLITDTQYF	TGTGCCACCAGCAGAGATCTAATAACGGATACGCAGTATTTT
NA	TRBV5-1	TRBD2	TRBJ2-5	15	CASSTGLAGQETQYF	TGCGCCAGCAGCACGGGACTAGCGGGGCAAGAGACCCAGTACTTC
NA	TRBV7-6	TRBD1	TRBJ2-3	13	CASSLKPWDSQYF	TGTGCCAGCAGCTTAAAACCCTGGGACAGTCAGTATTTT
NA	TRBV7-9	NA	TRBJ2-5	17	CASSLSRQAFTGETQYF	TGTGCCAGCAGCTTAAGTAGGCAGGCGTTCACCGGGGAGACCCAGTACTTC
NA	TRBV2	NA	TRBJ2-5	11	CASSPMETQYF	TGTGCCAGCAGTCCGATGGAGACCCAGTACTTC
NA	TRBV5-1	NA	TRBJ2-7	14	CASSPEKIPYEQYF	TGCGCCAGCAGCCCAGAAAAAATACCCTACGAGCAGTACTTC
NA	TRBV20-1	NA	TRBJ2-3	10	CSGGTDTQYF	TGCAGTGGTGGGACAGATACGCAGTATTTT
NA	TRBV7-2	NA	TRBJ2-7	12	CASSSVGYEQYF	TGTGCCAGCAGCTCGGTAGGGTACGAGCAGTACTTC
NA	TRBV3-1	TRBD2	TRBJ2-1	17	CASSQVKRGDLYNEQFF	TGTGCCAGCAGCCAAGTGAAGCGGGGGGACCTCTACAATGAGCAGTTCTTC
few	TRBV25-1	NA	TRBJ2-5	18	CASSDRHHLPPYRETQYF	TGTGCCAGCAGTGATCGCCATCACCTGCCCCCCTACCGGGAGACCCAGTACTTC
NA	TRBV12-3/TRBV12-4	TRBD2	TRBJ2-3	16	CASSDTLTGGIDTQYF	TGTGCCAGCAGTGACACACTAACGGGGGGAATAGATACGCAGTATTTT
few	TRBV12-3/TRBV12-4	TRBD1	TRBJ1-6	19	CASSLEIGATGAYNSPLHF	TGTGCCAGCAGTTTAGAAATAGGCGCGACAGGGGCCTATAATTCACCCCTCCACTTT
NA	TRBV12-3/TRBV12-4	NA	TRBJ2-1	16	CASSADSAYSYNEQFF	TGTGCCAGCAGTGCCGATAGCGCCTACTCCTACAATGAGCAGTTCTTC
NA	TRBV7-9	TRBD1	TRBJ1-2	16	CASSFRGGGSFYGYTF	TGTGCCAGCAGCTTCAGAGGAGGGGGCTCTTTTTATGGCTACACCTTC
NA	TRBV21-1	NA	TRBJ2-3	14	CASSKPHSTDTQYF	TGTGCCAGCAGCAAACCCCATAGCACAGATACGCAGTATTTT
NA	TRBV9	NA	TRBJ2-5	13	CASSDGSGETQYF	TGTGCCAGCAGCGATGGTTCCGGCGAGACCCAGTACTTC
few	TRBV11-2	NA	TRBJ2-3	14	CASSLYGATDTQYF	TGTGCCAGCAGCTTATACGGGGCCACAGATACGCAGTATTTT
NA	TRBV6-6	NA	TRBJ1-1	17	CASSYGRMGGRATEAFF	TGTGCCAGCAGTTACGGTAGAATGGGGGGGCGGGCCACTGAAGCTTTCTTT
NA	TRBV27	NA	TRBJ2-7	13	CASRSTGSYEQYF	TGTGCCAGCAGATCGACAGGCTCCTACGAGCAGTACTTC
NA	TRBV7-9	NA	TRBJ1-1	13	CASHRDPNTEAFF	TGTGCCAGCCATCGGGACCCGAACACTGAAGCTTTCTTT
NA	TRBV9	TRBD1	TRBJ2-1	17	CASSVSNPGQGTQRQFF	TGTGCCAGCAGCGTGAGTAATCCGGGACAGGGGACGCAGCGGCAGTTCTTC
NA	TRBV7-9	NA	TRBJ1-5	14	CASSLTGGNQPQHF	TGTGCCAGCAGCTTAACGGGGGGCAATCAGCCCCAGCATTTT
NA	TRBV7-8	TRBD2	TRBJ2-4	13	CASSVLAGNEQYF	TGTGCCAGCAGCGTCCTAGCGGGTAATGAGCAGTACTTC
few	TRBV11-3	TRBD2	TRBJ2-5	13	CASSTGLGKTQYF	TGTGCCAGCAGCACGGGACTAGGAAAGACCCAGTACTTC
many	TRBV6-5	NA	TRBJ1-1	14	CASSWGYPDTEAFF	TGTGCCAGCAGTTGGGGATATCCGGACACTGAAGCTTTCTTT
NA	TRBV6-2/TRBV6-3	NA	TRBJ2-3	14	CASSWGGRKDTQYF	TGTGCCAGCAGTTGGGGGGGGCGGAAAGATACGCAGTATTTT
few	TRBV7-2	NA	TRBJ2-7	16	CASSLGQAVLSYEQYF	TGTGCCAGCAGCTTAGGTCAGGCCGTATTATCCTACGAGCAGTACTTC
NA	TRBV5-5	TRBD2	TRBJ2-2	16	CASSLAAGAYSGELFF	TGTGCCAGCAGCTTGGCTGCGGGAGCTTATTCCGGGGAGCTGTTTTTT
few	TRBV20-1	TRBD1	TRBJ1-6	16	CSAGVGRGLDSSPLHF	TGCAGTGCTGGAGTAGGCAGGGGGTTGGATAGTTCACCCCTCCACTTT
few	TRBV6-6	TRBD1	TRBJ2-1	15	CASSSPGTGDDEQFF	TGTGCCAGCAGTTCCCCCGGGACAGGGGACGATGAGCAGTTCTTC
NA	TRBV6-1	TRBD1	TRBJ1-2	13	CANRQGSNYGYTF	TGTGCCAACCGACAGGGCTCTAACTATGGCTACACCTTC
many	TRBV6-6	NA	TRBJ2-3	15	CASTFPGGSTDTQYF	TGTGCCAGCACCTTCCCTGGGGGCAGCACAGATACGCAGTATTTT
NA	TRBV5-4	TRBD2	TRBJ2-3	17	CASSYDSSGSWTDTQYF	TGTGCCAGCAGCTACGATTCTAGCGGGAGTTGGACAGATACGCAGTATTTT
few	TRBV7-9	TRBD2	TRBJ2-1	15	CASSLTLAGGNEQFF	TGTGCCAGCAGCTTGACACTAGCGGGAGGGAATGAGCAGTTCTTC
few	TRBV7-9	NA	TRBJ1-5	16	CASSPGQPPGNQPQHF	TGTGCCAGCAGCCCTGGACAGCCCCCTGGCAATCAGCCCCAGCATTTT
few	TRBV7-9	NA	TRBJ2-3	13	CASSLASSDTQYF	TGTGCCAGCAGCTTAGCATCGTCAGATACGCAGTATTTT